The 6 T cell receptor beta chains reported below all come from one sample, sequenced in a study of regulatory T cells in long-lasting Graves disease (dated by TCRdb to the early 2020s). This sample's time point label indicates: persistent/refractory GD, antithyroid drugs over 5 years with positive TRAb. RNA was extracted from PBMCs in TRIzol for both TCR sequencing and RNA sequencing. Receptor libraries were prepared by multiplex PCR. These reads were obtained on an Illumina HiSeq 4000. To build TCR beta libraries, CDR3 regions were amplified by Arm-PCR using iRepertoire HTBI primers. The public reads were run again by TCRdb, first through fastp at Q25 and then through MiXCR, and only productive beta chains were kept. One record per CDR3 amino acid sequence lists the most common genes and DNA. A total of fewer than 400,000 distinct CDR3 sequences appear in this sample, 20% to 25% of them only once. The top ten clonotypes cover roughly 20% of the sample.

This material consisted of peripheral blood mononuclear cells (PBMCs), taken when the disease was refractory, from a patient treated with antithyroid drugs. Source of these receptors: a female donor with Graves disease.

This clonotype was seen only a few times. Since no conserved phenylalanine or tryptophan closes the CDR3, a read error is the likely cause. The V and J genes are TRBV28 and TRBJ1-1; D remains unclear. This CDR3 has 14 amino acids. CDR1 is MDHEN and CDR2 is SYDVKM in the germline V gene. Trimming pared 10 bases from V and 1 base from J, leaving 16 bases between. CDR3 sequence reads: CATSTHTENTEAFL. DNA of the CDR3: TGTGCCACCTCAACCCATACCGAGAACACTGAAGCTTTCCTT.

This rearrangement joins TRBV20-1 to TRBJ1-2; tentatively, D is TRBD1 (5 bases). CDR1 is DFQATT, CDR2 SNEGSKA, per germline (reference sequence). This CDR3 spans 13 amino acids. Trimming removed 4 bases at V and 5 bases at J, with 14 bases between. CDR3 region: CSATSGTGYGYTF. The CDR3 nucleotides read TGCAGTGCTACCAGCGGGACGGGGTATGGCTACACCTTC.

At least ten counts were recorded for this clonotype. The chain has TRBV27 and TRBJ1-2, with 9 bases aligning to TRBD1. The germline gives CDR1 MNHEY, CDR2 SMNVEV (reference sequence). CDR3 length equals 16 residues. Trimming at V came to 3 bases and at J to 6 bases, leaving 11 bases not matched to a gene. The CDR3 protein is CASSFSGGQGEDGYTF. The CDR3 DNA reads TGTGCCAGCAGTTTCTCCGGGGGACAGGGAGAGGATGGCTACACCTTC.

Only a few counts were recorded for this clonotype. This chain joins TRBV20-1 and TRBJ1-1, with D possibly TRBD1 on 6 matching bases. Trimming shortened V by 1 base and J by 7 bases, and 16 bases separated the two germline ends. The germline V gene encodes CDR1 DFQATT and CDR2 SNEGSKA (reference sequence). This CDR3 spans 14 amino acids. CDR3 DNA sequence: TGCAGTGCTAGAGGTTCTCCAGGGGCTAATGAAGCTTTCTTT. Amino acid sequence: CSARGSPGANEAFF.

This clonotype occurred many times. The chain recombines TRBV2 with TRBJ1-1; D is undetermined. The CDR3 is 14 residues long. Deletions cut 5 bases from V and 6 bases from J, with 16 bases between. Looked up from germline, CDR1 is SNHLY and CDR2 is FYNNEI. CDR3 protein: CASSPRTSNPEAFF. The DNA of the CDR3 is TGTGCCAGCAGTCCGCGGACGTCTAACCCTGAAGCTTTCTTT.

This chain joins TRBV5-4 and TRBJ2-2; 10 bases fit TRBD2. This CDR3 contains 18 residues. The V segment lost 2 bases and the J segment 6 bases; nucleotides outside the gene matches: 13. Looked up from germline, CDR1 is SGHNT and CDR2 is YYREEE (reference sequence). CDR3 loop: CASSLSIAGGGIPGELFF. The CDR3 DNA reads as TGTGCCAGCAGCTTAAGTATAGCGGGAGGAGGCATCCCCGGGGAGCTGTTTTTT.